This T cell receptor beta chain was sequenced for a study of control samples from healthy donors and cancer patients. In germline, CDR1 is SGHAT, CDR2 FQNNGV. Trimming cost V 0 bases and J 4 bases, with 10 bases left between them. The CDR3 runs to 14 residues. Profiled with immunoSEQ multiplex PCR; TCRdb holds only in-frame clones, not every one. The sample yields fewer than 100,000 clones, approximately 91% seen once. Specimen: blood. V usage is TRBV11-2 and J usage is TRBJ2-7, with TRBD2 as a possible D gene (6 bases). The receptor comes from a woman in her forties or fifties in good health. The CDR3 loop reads CASSLDRREYEQYF. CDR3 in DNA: TGTGCCAGCAGCTTAGATCGGAGGGAATACGAGCAGTACTTC. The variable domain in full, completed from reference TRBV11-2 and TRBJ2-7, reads EAGVAQSPRYKIIEKRQSVAFWCNPISGHATLYWYQQILGQGPKLLIQFQNNGVVDDSQLPKDRFSAERLKGVDSTLKIQPAKLEDSAVYLCASSLDRREYEQYFGPGTRLTVT.